The 3 T cell receptor beta chains below all came from one sample that was sequenced in a study of OX40 agonist ivuxolimab in advanced cancers. Profiled with immunoSEQ multiplex PCR; TCRdb holds only in-frame clones, not every one. The data contain 40,000 to 55,000 clones, 85% to 95% of them singletons. The specimen was CD4+ or CD8+ T cells sorted from blood, collected in a trial of the OX40 agonist ivuxolimab. The receptors were gathered from an adult with an advanced solid tumor such as melanoma, head and neck, liver or kidney cancer.

V and J are TRBV19 and TRBJ2-2; D ambiguous. Trimming took 10 bases from V and 3 from J, leaving 15 bases between them. Germline V gives CDR1 LNHDA, CDR2 SQIVND (reference sequence). This CDR3 spans 14 amino acids. CDR3 nucleotide sequence: TGTGCCACAAAGAGTAGGGATGACACCGGGGAGCTGTTTTTT. It encodes CATKSRDDTGELFF.

Regarding this clone: Germline is not matched at one junction end, which may reflect a read error. V usage is TRBV7-7 and J usage is TRBJ2-1; D may be TRBD2 (5 bases). The germline V gene has CDR1 SSHAT and CDR2 FNYEAQ (reference sequence). The CDR3 is made up of 15 amino acids. The CDR3 DNA reads TGTGCTAGCAGCTTTGTGTCAGGAGGAGGCAATGAGCAGTTCTTC. Protein sequence: CASSFVSGGGNEQFF.

The rearrangement joins TRBV28 to TRBJ2-7, with TRBD1 matching 10 bases. The CDR3 runs to 19 residues. CDR1 and CDR2 (germline): MDHEN, SYDVKM. The trim removed 5 bases at V and 2 bases at J, leaving 18 bases unmatched. The CDR3 reads CASSARTGGWLAEAYEQYF. CDR3 in DNA: TGTGCCAGCAGTGCCAGGACAGGGGGGTGGCTAGCGGAGGCCTACGAGCAGTACTTC.